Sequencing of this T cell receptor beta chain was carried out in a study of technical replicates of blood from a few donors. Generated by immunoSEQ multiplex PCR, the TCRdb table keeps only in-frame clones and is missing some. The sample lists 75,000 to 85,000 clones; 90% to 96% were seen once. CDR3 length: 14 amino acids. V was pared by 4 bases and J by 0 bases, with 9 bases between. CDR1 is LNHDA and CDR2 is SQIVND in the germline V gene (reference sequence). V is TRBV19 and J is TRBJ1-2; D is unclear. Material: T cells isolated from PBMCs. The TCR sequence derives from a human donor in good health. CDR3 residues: CASSTWQANYGYTF. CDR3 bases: TGTGCCAGTAGTACCTGGCAGGCTAACTATGGCTACACCTTC.